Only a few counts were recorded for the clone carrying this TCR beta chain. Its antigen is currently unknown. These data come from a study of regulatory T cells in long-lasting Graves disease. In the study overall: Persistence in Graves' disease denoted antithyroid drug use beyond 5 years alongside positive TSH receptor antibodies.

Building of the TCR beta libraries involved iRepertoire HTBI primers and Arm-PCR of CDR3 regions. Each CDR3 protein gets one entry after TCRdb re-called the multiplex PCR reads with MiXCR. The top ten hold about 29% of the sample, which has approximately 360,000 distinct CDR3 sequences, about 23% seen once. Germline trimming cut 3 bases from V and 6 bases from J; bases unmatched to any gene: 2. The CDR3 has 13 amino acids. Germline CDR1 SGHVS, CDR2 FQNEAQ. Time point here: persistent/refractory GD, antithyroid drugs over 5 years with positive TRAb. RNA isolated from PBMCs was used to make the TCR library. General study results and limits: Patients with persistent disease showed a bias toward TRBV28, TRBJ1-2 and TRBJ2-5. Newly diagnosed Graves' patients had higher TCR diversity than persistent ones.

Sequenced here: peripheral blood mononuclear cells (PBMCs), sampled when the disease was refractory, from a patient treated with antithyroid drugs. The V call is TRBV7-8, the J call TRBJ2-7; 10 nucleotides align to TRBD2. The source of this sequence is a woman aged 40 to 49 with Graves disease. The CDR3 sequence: CASSFPSGSEQYF. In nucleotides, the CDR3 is TGTGCCAGCAGCTTTCCTAGCGGGAGCGAGCAGTACTTC.